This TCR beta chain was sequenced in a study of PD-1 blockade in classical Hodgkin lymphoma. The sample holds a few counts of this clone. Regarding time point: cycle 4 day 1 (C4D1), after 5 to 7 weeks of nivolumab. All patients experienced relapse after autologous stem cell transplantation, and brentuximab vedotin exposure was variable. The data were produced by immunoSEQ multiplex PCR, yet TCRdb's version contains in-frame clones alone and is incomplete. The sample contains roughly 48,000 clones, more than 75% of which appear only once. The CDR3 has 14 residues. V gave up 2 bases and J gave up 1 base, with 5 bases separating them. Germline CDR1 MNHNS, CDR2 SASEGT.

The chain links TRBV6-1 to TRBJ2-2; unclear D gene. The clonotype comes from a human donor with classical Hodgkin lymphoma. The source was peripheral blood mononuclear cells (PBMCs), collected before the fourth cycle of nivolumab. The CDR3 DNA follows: TGTGCCAGCAGTGAATGGGGGAACACCGGGGAGCTGTTTTTT. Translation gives CASSEWGNTGELFF.